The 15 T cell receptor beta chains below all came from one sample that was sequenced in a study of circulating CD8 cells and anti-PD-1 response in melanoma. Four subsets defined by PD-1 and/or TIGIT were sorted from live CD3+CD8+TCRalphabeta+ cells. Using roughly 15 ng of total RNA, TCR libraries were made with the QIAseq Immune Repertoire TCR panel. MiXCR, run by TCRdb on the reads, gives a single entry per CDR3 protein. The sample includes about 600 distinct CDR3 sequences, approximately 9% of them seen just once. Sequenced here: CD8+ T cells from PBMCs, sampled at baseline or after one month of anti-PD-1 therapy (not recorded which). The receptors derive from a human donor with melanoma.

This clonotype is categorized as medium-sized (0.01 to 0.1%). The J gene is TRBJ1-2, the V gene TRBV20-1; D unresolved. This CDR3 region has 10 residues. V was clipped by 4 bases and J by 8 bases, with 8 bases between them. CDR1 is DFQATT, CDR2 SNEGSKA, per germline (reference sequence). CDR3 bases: TGCAGTGCTATTATGGGGGGCTACACCTTC. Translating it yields CSAIMGGYTF.

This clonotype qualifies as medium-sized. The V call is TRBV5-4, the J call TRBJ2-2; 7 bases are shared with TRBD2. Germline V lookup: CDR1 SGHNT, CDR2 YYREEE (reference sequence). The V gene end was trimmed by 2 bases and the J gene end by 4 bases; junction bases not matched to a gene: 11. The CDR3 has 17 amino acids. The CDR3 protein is CASSFLAEMMGTGELFF. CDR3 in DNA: TGTGCCAGCAGCTTCCTAGCGGAAATGATGGGCACCGGGGAGCTGTTTTTT.

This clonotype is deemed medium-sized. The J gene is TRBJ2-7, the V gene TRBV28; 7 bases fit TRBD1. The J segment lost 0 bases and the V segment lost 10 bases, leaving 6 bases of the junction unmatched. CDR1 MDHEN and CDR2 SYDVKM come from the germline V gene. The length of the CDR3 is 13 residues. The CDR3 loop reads CATTGASSYEQYF. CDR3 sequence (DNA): TGTGCCACCACAGGGGCCAGCTCCTACGAGCAGTACTTC. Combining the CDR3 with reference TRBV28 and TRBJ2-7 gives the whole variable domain DVKVTQSSRYLVKRTGEKVFLECVQDMDHENMFWYRQDPGLGLRLIYFSYDVKMKEKGDIPEGYSVSREKKERFSLILESASTNQTSMYLCATTGASSYEQYFGPGTRLTVT.

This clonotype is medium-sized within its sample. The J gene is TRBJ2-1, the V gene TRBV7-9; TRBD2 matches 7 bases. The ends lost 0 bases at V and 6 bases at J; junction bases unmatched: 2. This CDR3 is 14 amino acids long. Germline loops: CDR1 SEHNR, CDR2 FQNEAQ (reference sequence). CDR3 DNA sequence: TGTGCCAGCAGCTTAGCTGGGAGGGCCAATGAGCAGTTCTTC. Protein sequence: CASSLAGRANEQFF.

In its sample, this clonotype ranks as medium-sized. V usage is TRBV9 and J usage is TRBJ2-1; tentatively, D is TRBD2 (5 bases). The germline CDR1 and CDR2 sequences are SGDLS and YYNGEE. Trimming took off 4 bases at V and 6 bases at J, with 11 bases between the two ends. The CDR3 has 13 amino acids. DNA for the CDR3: TGTGCCAGCAGCCTGCAGGAGGCCAATGAGCAGTTCTTC. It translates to CASSLQEANEQFF.

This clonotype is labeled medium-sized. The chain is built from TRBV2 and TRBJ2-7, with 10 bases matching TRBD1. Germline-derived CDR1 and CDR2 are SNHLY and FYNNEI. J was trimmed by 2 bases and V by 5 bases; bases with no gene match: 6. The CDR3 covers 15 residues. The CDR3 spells CASSPRDRGTYEQYF. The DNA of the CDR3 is TGTGCCAGCAGTCCCCGGGACAGGGGCACCTACGAGCAGTACTTC. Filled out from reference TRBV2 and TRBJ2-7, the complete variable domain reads EPEVTQTPSHQVTQMGQEVILRCVPISNHLYFYWYRQILGQKVEFLVSFYNNEISEKSEIFDDQFSVERPDGSNFTLKIRSTKLEDSAMYFCASSPRDRGTYEQYFGPGTRLTVT.

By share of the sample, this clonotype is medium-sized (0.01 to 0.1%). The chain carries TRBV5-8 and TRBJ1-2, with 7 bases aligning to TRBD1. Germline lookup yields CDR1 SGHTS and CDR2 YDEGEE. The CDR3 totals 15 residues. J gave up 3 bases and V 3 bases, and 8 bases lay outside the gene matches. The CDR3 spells CASSSETGNYYGYTF. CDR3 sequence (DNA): TGTGCCAGCAGCTCAGAGACAGGGAACTACTATGGCTACACCTTC. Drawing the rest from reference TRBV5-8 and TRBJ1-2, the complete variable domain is EAGVTQSPTHLIKTRGQQATLRCSPISGHTSVYWYQQALGLGLQFLLWYDEGEERNRGNFPPRFSGRQFPNYSSELNVNALELEDSALYLCASSSETGNYYGYTFGSGTRLTVV.

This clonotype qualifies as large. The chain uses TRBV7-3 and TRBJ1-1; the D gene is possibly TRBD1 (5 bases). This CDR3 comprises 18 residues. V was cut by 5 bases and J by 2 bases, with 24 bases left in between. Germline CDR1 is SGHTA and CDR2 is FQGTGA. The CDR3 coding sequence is TGTGCCAGCAGCCAAATTCCGACAGTAGCTGGTAAAAACACTGAAGCTTTCTTT. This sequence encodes CASSQIPTVAGKNTEAFF.

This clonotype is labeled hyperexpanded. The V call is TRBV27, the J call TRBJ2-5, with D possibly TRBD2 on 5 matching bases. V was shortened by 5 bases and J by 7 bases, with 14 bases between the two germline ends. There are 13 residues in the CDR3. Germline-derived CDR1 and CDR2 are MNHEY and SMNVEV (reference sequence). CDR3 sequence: CASSPSRRGTQYF. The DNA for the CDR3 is TGTGCCAGCAGTCCCTCCCGACGGGGGACCCAGTACTTC.

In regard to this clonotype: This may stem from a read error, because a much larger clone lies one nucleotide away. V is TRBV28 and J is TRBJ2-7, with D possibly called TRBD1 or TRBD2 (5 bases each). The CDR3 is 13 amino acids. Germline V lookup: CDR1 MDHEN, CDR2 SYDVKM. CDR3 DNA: TGTGACAGCAGGGCCCGGGACCCGAACGAGCAGTACTTC. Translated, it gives CDSRARDPNEQYF.

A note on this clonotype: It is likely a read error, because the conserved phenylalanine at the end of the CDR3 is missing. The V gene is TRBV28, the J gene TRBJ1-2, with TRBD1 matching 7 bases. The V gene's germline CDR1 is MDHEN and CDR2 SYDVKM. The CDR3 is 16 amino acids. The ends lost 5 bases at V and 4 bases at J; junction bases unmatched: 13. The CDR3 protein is CASSPSKTGYGYGYTS. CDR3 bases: TGTGCCAGCAGTCCGAGTAAGACAGGGTACGGCTATGGCTACACCTCC.

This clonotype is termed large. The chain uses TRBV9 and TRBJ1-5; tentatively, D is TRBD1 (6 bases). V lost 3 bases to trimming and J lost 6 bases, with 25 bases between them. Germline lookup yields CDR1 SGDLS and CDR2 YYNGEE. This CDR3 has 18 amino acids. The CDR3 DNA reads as TGTGCCAGCAGCGAACCCAAGATAGGGGGGGTTATAGGTCAGCCCCAGCATTTT. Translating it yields CASSEPKIGGVIGQPQHF.

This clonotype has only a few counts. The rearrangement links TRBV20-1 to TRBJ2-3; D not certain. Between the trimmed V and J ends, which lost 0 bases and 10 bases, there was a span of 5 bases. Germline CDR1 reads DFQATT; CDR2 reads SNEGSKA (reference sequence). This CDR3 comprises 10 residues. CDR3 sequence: CSARDFPQYF. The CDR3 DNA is TGCAGTGCTAGAGACTTCCCGCAGTATTTT.

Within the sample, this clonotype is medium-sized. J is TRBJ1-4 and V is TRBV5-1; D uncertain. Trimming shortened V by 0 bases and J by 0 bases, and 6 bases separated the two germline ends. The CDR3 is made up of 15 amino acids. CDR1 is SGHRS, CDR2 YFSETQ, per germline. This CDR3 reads CASSLVGTTNEKLFF. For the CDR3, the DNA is TGCGCCAGCAGCTTGGTTGGGACAACTAATGAAAAACTGTTTTTT.

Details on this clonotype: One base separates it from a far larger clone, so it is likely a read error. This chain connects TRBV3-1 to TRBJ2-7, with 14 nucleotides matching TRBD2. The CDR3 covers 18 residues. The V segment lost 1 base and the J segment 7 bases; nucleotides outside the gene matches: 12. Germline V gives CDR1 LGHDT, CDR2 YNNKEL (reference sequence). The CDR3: CASSQVELTSGRADEQYF. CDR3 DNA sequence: TGTGCCAGCAGCCAAGTCGAACTGACTAGCGGGAGGGCTGATGAGCAGTACTTC.